This T cell receptor (beta chain) originates from a study of control samples from healthy donors and cancer patients. Germline values: CDR1 SGDLS, CDR2 YYNGEE. V shed 3 bases, J shed 5 bases, and the junction held 11 bases outside the gene matches. The CDR3 has 16 residues. The data were produced by immunoSEQ multiplex PCR, yet TCRdb's version contains in-frame clones alone and is incomplete. Among more than 15,000 clones, around nine tenths were seen once, and the ten largest hold about 9%. This clonotype was obtained from a woman aged 55-69 years with head and neck cancer. The chain links TRBV9 to TRBJ2-3; 8 bases match TRBD2. Sequenced sample: PBMCs. Here the CDR3 reads CASSARLAGRGDTQYF. For the CDR3, the DNA is TGTGCCAGCAGCGCACGTTTAGCGGGAAGGGGAGATACGCAGTATTTT.